Below, 15 T cell receptor beta chains from the same sample are listed, as sequenced in a study of early T cells in non-severe SARS-CoV-2 infection. One entry per CDR3 protein, called by TCRdb with MiXCR from the 5' RACE reads. The sample has roughly 110,000 distinct CDR3 sequences, 11% seen once. Sequences were obtained from whole blood. Receptors were obtained from an adult who was a healthcare worker with PCR-confirmed SARS-CoV-2 infection or an uninfected control (not recorded which).

The CDR3 here is CAWSLPGVEQYF. DNA for the CDR3: TGTGCCTGGAGTTTGCCAGGGGTAGAGCAGTACTTC. This sequence joins TRBV30 and TRBJ2-7, with TRBD1 as a possible D gene (6 bases). The V gene's germline CDR1 is GTSNPN and CDR2 SVGIG (reference sequence). V lost 2 bases and J 7 bases, leaving 12 bases between the germline ends. The CDR3 is made up of 12 amino acids.

This chain joins TRBV7-9 and TRBJ2-7; D remains unclear. This CDR3 contains 14 residues. Trimming removed 5 bases from V and 4 bases from J, with 15 bases in between. Looked up from germline, CDR1 is SEHNR and CDR2 is FQNEAQ (reference sequence). The CDR3 sequence is CASSPPAGLYEQYF. CDR3 DNA sequence: TGTGCCAGCAGCCCTCCGGCAGGTCTTTACGAGCAGTACTTC.

The V gene is TRBV7-8, the J gene TRBJ1-2; D perhaps matches TRBD1 (6 bases). The length of the CDR3 is 13 residues. Looked up from germline, CDR1 is SGHVS and CDR2 is FQNEAQ. The V end lost 5 bases, the J end lost 2 bases, and 9 bases lay between the germline ends. As DNA, the CDR3 is TGTGCCAGCAGCGCCCAGGGGAACTATGGCTACACCTTC. It codes for CASSAQGNYGYTF. Filled out from reference TRBV7-8 and TRBJ1-2, the complete variable domain reads GAGVSQSPRYKVAKRGQDVALRCDPISGHVSLFWYQQALGQGPEFLTYFQNEAQLDKSGLPSDRFFAERPEGSVSTLKIQRTQQEDSAVYLCASSAQGNYGYTFGSGTRLTVV.

This clonotype was seen only a few times. The V gene is TRBV12-3 or TRBV12-4, the J gene TRBJ1-5; D remains ambiguous. V dropped 1 base and J dropped 7 bases, with 5 bases sitting between them. There are 12 residues in the CDR3. CDR3 in amino acids: CASSLGYQPQHF. CDR3 nucleotides: TGTGCCAGCAGTTTAGGGTACCAGCCCCAGCATTTT.

The chain couples TRBV11-2 to TRBJ2-7, with D maybe TRBD2 (6 bases). CDR3 length equals 15 residues. Germline V CDR1 and CDR2: SGHAT, FQNNGV. V was cut by 7 bases and J by 0 bases, with 16 bases left in between. This chain's CDR3 is CASTPSASASYEQYF. The CDR3 DNA sequence: TGTGCCAGCACCCCATCTGCTAGCGCCTCCTACGAGCAGTACTTC.

This clonotype was observed a few times. This chain connects TRBV5-6 to TRBJ1-4, with D uncertain. This CDR3 is 13 amino acids long. With 0 bases removed from V and 5 bases from J, the gap between germline ends came to 5 bases. Germline CDR1 reads SGHDT; CDR2 reads YYEEEE. This CDR3 reads CASSLERNEKLFF. DNA of the CDR3: TGTGCCAGCAGCTTGGAGAGAAATGAAAAACTGTTTTTT.

This clonotype has a count of ten or more. The chain links TRBV7-9 to TRBJ2-1; 9 bases are a match to TRBD2. The CDR3 contains 10 residues. The germline CDR1 and CDR2 sequences are SEHNR and FQNEAQ (reference sequence). V lost 8 bases, J lost 14 bases, and 4 bases stayed unmatched. The CDR3 here is CASAGGPKFF. The CDR3 DNA follows: TGTGCCAGCGCGGGAGGGCCAAAGTTCTTC.

CDR3 residues: CASSQVGQTNTGELFF. The CDR3 bases are TGCGCCAGCAGCCAAGTGGGGCAAACGAACACCGGGGAGCTGTTTTTT. The chain combines TRBV4-1 with TRBJ2-2; TRBD1 is a possible D gene (5 bases). The ends were cut back, 1 base at V and 0 bases at J, with 9 bases in the middle. This CDR3 has 16 amino acids. Looked up from germline, CDR1 is MGHRA and CDR2 is YSYEKL.

This clonotype was seen at least ten times. The V gene is TRBV27, the J gene TRBJ1-4; no reliable D call. Trimming stripped 8 bases from V and 0 bases from J, with 16 bases between. The CDR3 is 16 amino acids. Germline CDR1 and CDR2: MNHEY and SMNVEV (reference sequence). The CDR3 loop reads CASGRSGVATNEKLFF. Written as DNA, the CDR3 is TGTGCCAGCGGGAGGTCTGGGGTTGCAACTAATGAAAAACTGTTTTTT.

This clonotype appeared many times. This chain joins TRBV6-5 and TRBJ2-3, with 9 nucleotides matching TRBD2. The germline V gene has CDR1 MNHEY and CDR2 SVGAGI. Unmatched junction bases numbered 20, after V lost 10 bases and J lost 6 bases. This CDR3 region has 17 residues. In DNA form, the CDR3 reads TGTGCCACGAAACGTACCGGGACTAGCTGGGATGTGGATACGCAGTATTTT. Protein: CATKRTGTSWDVDTQYF.

This clonotype was counted ten times or more. J is TRBJ2-2 and V is TRBV7-2; D is perhaps TRBD2 (5 bases). Between the trimmed V and J ends, which lost 5 bases and 5 bases, there was a span of 15 bases. The germline V gene has CDR1 SGHTA and CDR2 FQGNSA. This CDR3 spans 15 amino acids. The CDR3 coding sequence is TGTGCCAGCAGCGCCCGTAGGAGCGGAACCGGGGAGCTGTTTTTT. This encodes CASSARRSGTGELFF.

The sample holds many counts of this clonotype. The CDR3 nucleotides read TGTGCCAGCAGATCCGAGACTAGCGGGACCAATGAGCAGTTCTTC. Translating gives CASRSETSGTNEQFF. The chain joins TRBV3-1 to TRBJ2-1; TRBD2 matches 11 bases. V shed 6 bases, J shed 6 bases, and the junction held 7 bases outside the gene matches. The CDR3 contains 15 residues. From germline, CDR1 is LGHDT and CDR2 YNNKEL (reference sequence).

V is TRBV7-2 and J is TRBJ2-1; tentative D call: TRBD1 (5 bases). This CDR3 is 13 amino acids long. The germline gives CDR1 SGHTA, CDR2 FQGNSA. The V gene lost 3 bases and the J gene lost 8 bases, with 11 bases spanning the gap. The CDR3 DNA follows: TGTGCCAGCAGCTTGGACAATCGCGATGAGCAGTTCTTC. Translation gives CASSLDNRDEQFF.

The V and J genes are TRBV28 and TRBJ2-5; TRBD2 matches 14 bases. Germline V lookup: CDR1 MDHEN, CDR2 SYDVKM. With V trimmed by 4 bases and J by 2 bases, 3 bases remained unmatched. The CDR3 loop spans 16 amino acids. The CDR3 loop is CASSSGLAGVQETQYF. The CDR3, as DNA: TGTGCCAGCAGTTCGGGACTAGCGGGAGTTCAAGAGACCCAGTACTTC. Using reference TRBV28 and TRBJ2-5 for the parts outside the CDR3, the full variable domain is DVKVTQSSRYLVKRTGEKVFLECVQDMDHENMFWYRQDPGLGLRLIYFSYDVKMKEKGDIPEGYSVSREKKERFSLILESASTNQTSMYLCASSSGLAGVQETQYFGPGTRLLVL.

This clonotype appeared a few times. J is TRBJ2-1 and V is TRBV11-2, with TRBD2 as a possible D gene (5 bases). The CDR3 sequence is 13 residues long. Trimming cost V 5 bases and J 6 bases, with 11 bases left between them. Germline V CDR1 and CDR2: SGHAT, FQNNGV. The DNA of the CDR3 is TGTGCCAGCAGCCTTGGACTTTCCAATGAGCAGTTCTTC. The encoded protein is CASSLGLSNEQFF. The full variable domain, with the rest looked up from reference TRBV11-2 and TRBJ2-1, is EAGVAQSPRYKIIEKRQSVAFWCNPISGHATLYWYQQILGQGPKLLIQFQNNGVVDDSQLPKDRFSAERLKGVDSTLKIQPAKLEDSAVYLCASSLGLSNEQFFGPGTRLTVL.